A selection of T cell receptor beta chains follows, all from one sample in a study of glioma-infiltrating T cells. TCRdb reanalysed the multiplex PCR reads using MiXCR and keeps one entry per CDR3 protein. The sample carries 85,000 to 110,000 distinct CDR3 sequences, around 30% recorded once. Sequenced: glioma tissue, nonneoplastic brain tissue, or PBMCs (not recorded which). These receptor sequences come from a human donor with low-grade glioma or glioblastoma, undergoing nonglioma brain surgery, or in good health (not recorded which). Both conserved end residues are part of each CDR3. D genes are given only for firm matches. The listing skips clone size in some rows; elsewhere it reads once, few, many or a size class.

cdr3_nt	cdr3_aa	v_call	clone_size	j_call	d_call
TGTGCCAGCAGTGAAAAGTTAATGGGAACGAACACTGAAGCTTTCTTT	CASSEKLMGTNTEAFF	TRBV2	many	TRBJ1-1	.
TGTGCCAGCAACTCCCCAGGGGGGCTCTATAACTATGGCTACACCTTC	CASNSPGGLYNYGYTF	TRBV7-2	many	TRBJ1-2	TRBD1
TGCAGTGCTAGGGATAGCGGGGGGGCTCGAGGTGAGCAGTTCTTC	CSARDSGGARGEQFF	TRBV20-1	many	TRBJ2-1	TRBD2
TGTATATCTGTGCCAGACCCAACTAGAGGAAAAGAGACCCAGTACTTC	CISVPDPTRGKETQYF	TRBV7-5	.	TRBJ2-5	.
TGTGCCAGCAGCGACTATGGGACCGATACGCAGTATTTT	CASSDYGTDTQYF	TRBV12-3/TRBV12-4	few	TRBJ2-3	.
TGTGCCAGCAGCCAAGAATCGGGAGGCCGTCAGCCCCAGCATTTT	CASSQESGGRQPQHF	TRBV4-2	many	TRBJ1-5	.
TGCAGCGCTGCTAAAGAGGAAAAACTGTTTTTT	CSAAKEEKLFF	TRBV29-1	few	TRBJ1-4	.
TGTGCCAGCAGTTTAGGCCGTGCGCAGTACTTC	CASSLGRAQYF	TRBV28	many	TRBJ2-7	.
TGTGCCAGCAGTGACTCTGTGGAAAACCGACCTGGGACTAGCGGGGGGAATGAAGACTACGAGCAGTACTTC	CASSDSVENRPGTSGGNEDYEQYF	TRBV6-4	few	TRBJ2-7	TRBD2
TGTGCCAGCAGACCAAGGGTGGGTGGACAGGGCAATGAGCAGTACTTC	CASRPRVGGQGNEQYF	TRBV7-2	once	TRBJ2-7	TRBD1
TGTGCCATCAGCGCCGGAGGGGACAGGGGAAGGTATGAGCAGTTCTTC	CAISAGGDRGRYEQFF	TRBV10-3	few	TRBJ2-1	TRBD1
TGCGCCAGCAGCTTGTCGGTAGGCTCTGGGGCCAACGTCCTGACTTTC	CASSLSVGSGANVLTF	TRBV5-1	few	TRBJ2-6	.
TGTGCCAGCAGCCCTACTAGCGAAGGGACCCAGTACTTC	CASSPTSEGTQYF	TRBV6-1	many	TRBJ2-5	TRBD2
TGTGCCAGCAGCCCTAGCGGGGGGAAAGAGACCCAGTACTTC	CASSPSGGKETQYF	TRBV5-5	few	TRBJ2-5	TRBD2
TGTGCCAGCAGTTCTGACAGGGCATATCAGCCCCAGCATTTT	CASSSDRAYQPQHF	TRBV2	.	TRBJ1-5	TRBD1
TGTGCCAGCGCTATGCGGGACATCGAGCAGTTCTTC	CASAMRDIEQFF	TRBV2	.	TRBJ2-1	.
TGTGCCAGCAGACCCTGGGGACAGGGGCGAGGCTACACCTTC	CASRPWGQGRGYTF	TRBV6-1	.	TRBJ1-2	TRBD1
TGTGCCAGCAGCCGTCACTCGAACACCGGGGAGCTGTTTTTT	CASSRHSNTGELFF	TRBV3-1	few	TRBJ2-2	.
TGTGCCAGCAGCCAAACGTACCAAGAGACCCAGTACTTC	CASSQTYQETQYF	TRBV7-2	many	TRBJ2-5	.
TGTGCCAGCAGTCTCCAGGGGAAACCCCCATCGGTCGAGCAGTTCTTC	CASSLQGKPPSVEQFF	TRBV28	few	TRBJ2-1	.
TGTGCCTGGAGGGGAATGGGACTAGCGGGGAGCACAGATACGCAGTATTTT	CAWRGMGLAGSTDTQYF	TRBV30	.	TRBJ2-3	TRBD2
TGTGCCAGCAGCCAATCAGATAGTCACACTGAAGCTTTCTTT	CASSQSDSHTEAFF	TRBV3-1	many	TRBJ1-1	.
TGTGCCAGCAGAGAGGGACAGGGATTTTACGCTTGGGCCAACGTCCTGACTTTC	CASREGQGFYAWANVLTF	TRBV6-1	.	TRBJ2-6	TRBD1
TGTGCCAGTAGCCGGACTAGCGGTCCCTTCTACAATGAGCAGTTCTTC	CASSRTSGPFYNEQFF	TRBV6-1	.	TRBJ2-1	TRBD2
TGTGCCAGCTCCGGGTCTAATAGCAATCAGCCCCAGCATTTT	CASSGSNSNQPQHF	TRBV18	few	TRBJ1-5	.
TGTGCCAGCAGTTCCCAAGGACAGCCCCAGCATTTT	CASSSQGQPQHF	TRBV12-3/TRBV12-4	many	TRBJ1-5	.
TGTGCCAGCAGCCAAGGAGGGGGAATAGTGAATACGCAGTATTTT	CASSQGGGIVNTQYF	TRBV3-1	many	TRBJ2-3	.
TGTGCCAGCAGCTCCGGAAGCGGACAGGTATACAATGAGCAGTTCTTC	CASSSGSGQVYNEQFF	TRBV7-2	many	TRBJ2-1	TRBD1
TGCAGCGTTGCGCTTGACAGGGAGAATGACGAGCAGTACTTC	CSVALDRENDEQYF	TRBV29-1	.	TRBJ2-7	TRBD1